The source of this T cell receptor beta chain is a study of naive and memory T cell subsets. Study-wide results and caveats: Findings for naive and memory subsets could not be checked against ground truth. Especially in CD8 cells, naive repertoires contained a few larger clonotypes, possibly CD45RA-re-expressing memory cells.

The beta constant-region primer was an equimolar mix of two oligonucleotides covering TRBC1 and TRBC2. The ligated cDNA underwent four PCR rounds using SP2 and nested alpha and beta constant-region primers. TCRdb fed the UMI-ligation and nested PCR reads into MiXCR, producing one record per CDR3 protein. The sample has around 100,000 distinct CDR3 sequences; approximately 14% are singletons. The CDR3 has 17 amino acids. In germline, CDR1 is SEHNR, CDR2 FQNEAQ (reference sequence). The ends were cut back, 5 bases at V and 2 bases at J, with 20 bases in the middle. With respect to this clonotype: The antigen remains unidentified.

J is TRBJ2-3 and V is TRBV7-9; D remains ambiguous. This clonotype originated in a human donor in good health. Material for sequencing was naive CD8+ T cells from blood. CDR3 in amino acids: CASSTNTGPPPTDTQYF. The CDR3 DNA reads as TGTGCCAGCAGCACGAACACCGGGCCCCCCCCCACAGATACGCAGTATTTT.